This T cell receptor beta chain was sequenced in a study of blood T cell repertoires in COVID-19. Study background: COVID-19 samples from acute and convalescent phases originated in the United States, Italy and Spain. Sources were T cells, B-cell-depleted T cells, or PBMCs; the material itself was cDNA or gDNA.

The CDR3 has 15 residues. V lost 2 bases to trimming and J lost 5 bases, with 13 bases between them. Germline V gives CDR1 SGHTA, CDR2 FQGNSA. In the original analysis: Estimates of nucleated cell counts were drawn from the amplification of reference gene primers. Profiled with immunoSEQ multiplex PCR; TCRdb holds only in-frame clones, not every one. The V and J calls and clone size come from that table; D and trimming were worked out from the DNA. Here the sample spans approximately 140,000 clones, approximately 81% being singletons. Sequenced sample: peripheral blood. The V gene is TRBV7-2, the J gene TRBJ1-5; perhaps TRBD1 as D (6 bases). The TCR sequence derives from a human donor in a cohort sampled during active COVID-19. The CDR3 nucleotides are TGTGCCAGCAGCTTATCCCGGACAGCCCATCAGCCCCAGCATTTT. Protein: CASSLSRTAHQPQHF.